The clone carrying this T cell receptor (beta chain) was observed at least ten times. The antigen is unknown. The source of the sample is a study of neurological immune-mediated disorders. General study findings and limits: The greatest TCR clonal expansion occurred in HTLV-1-associated myelopathy and the least in multiple sclerosis, which fell below healthy controls. Expanded clones shared no CDR3 amino acid sequences across subjects, suggesting private repertoires in all groups.

This CDR3 is 12 amino acids long. Germline lookup yields CDR1 DFQATT and CDR2 SNEGSKA (reference sequence). Deletions cut 6 bases from V and 1 base from J, with 9 bases between. From 15-18 subjects, over 160 million TCR-beta sequences were obtained in each sequencing run. TCRdb used MiXCR to reprocess the 5' RACE reads, holding one entry per CDR3 protein. The profile covers approximately 49,000 distinct CDR3 sequences, with 9% to 10% appearing a single time and 1.5% to 2% taken by the ten largest. Time point noted: longitudinal time-point 1 (baseline). The study used blood bank volunteers in Maryland, USA, as healthy controls.

The chain recombines TRBV20-1 with TRBJ1-1; D is unresolved. This TCR derives from a woman aged 40 to 50 in good health. The material sequenced was PBMCs. CDR3 sequence: CSANPGNTEAFF. DNA for the CDR3: TGCAGTGCAAACCCAGGGAACACTGAAGCTTTCTTT.